These 26 T cell receptor beta chains share one sample of origin, sequenced in a study of T cells in localized non-small cell lung cancer. Generated by immunoSEQ multiplex PCR, the TCRdb table keeps only in-frame clones and is missing some. Of roughly 3,300 clones listed, around 24% were seen once; the top ten hold about 19%. Sequences were derived from lung tumor tissue, sampled before any cancer treatment. Source of these receptors: a man aged 35 to 69 with stage I lung adenocarcinoma.

This clone was counted between two and nine times. The rearrangement joins TRBV6-8 to TRBJ2-1; TRBD2 matches at 8 bases. Trimming at V came to 7 bases and at J to 5 bases, leaving 13 bases not matched to a gene. Germline CDR1 MNHGY, CDR2 SAAAGT. The CDR3 sequence is 16 residues long. The CDR3, as DNA: TGTGCCAGCAACCGGCGGGGGGAGCTAACCCACAATGAGCAGTTCTTC. The encoded protein is CASNRRGELTHNEQFF.

This clone was observed a handful of times. The chain couples TRBV18 to TRBJ2-1, with a weak D call TRBD2 (6 bases). Trimming cost V 3 bases and J 3 bases, with 6 bases left between them. CDR1 and CDR2 from the germline V gene are KGHSH and LQKENI. This CDR3 has 13 amino acids. The CDR3 nucleotides are TGTGCCAGCTCACCGGACTACTACAATGAGCAGTTCTTC. As protein: CASSPDYYNEQFF. Using reference TRBV18 and TRBJ2-1 for the parts outside the CDR3, the full variable domain is NAGVMQNPRHLVRRRGQEARLRCSPMKGHSHVYWYRQLPEEGLKFMVYLQKENIIDESGMPKERFSAEFPKEGPSILRIQQVVRGDSAAYFCASSPDYYNEQFFGPGTRLTVL.

The rearrangement joins TRBV6-7 to TRBJ1-1; D not resolved. TRBV6-7 is noted as an ORF with a role that remains uncertain. The CDR3 contains 12 residues. Trimming cost V 2 bases and J 8 bases, with 9 bases left between them. The CDR3 sequence is CASSYRGYEAFF. CDR3 nucleotides: TGTGCCAGCAGTTACCGAGGGTACGAAGCTTTCTTT.

Within the sample, this clone is medium-sized (0.01 to 0.1%). The chain carries TRBV10-3 and TRBJ2-1; D might be TRBD2 (5 bases). The length of the CDR3 is 15 residues. Germline lookup yields CDR1 ENHRY and CDR2 SYGVKD. Trimming took 2 bases from V and 10 from J, leaving 18 bases between them. The CDR3 reads CAISEPGRGLVEQFF. In DNA form, the CDR3 reads TGTGCCATCAGTGAGCCCGGTCGAGGGCTCGTGGAGCAGTTCTTC.

This clone is labeled large. The chain combines TRBV28 with TRBJ1-1; weak D call: TRBD1 (6 bases). Germline V lookup: CDR1 MDHEN, CDR2 SYDVKM. This CDR3 has 14 amino acids. Trimming took 6 bases from V and 5 from J, leaving 16 bases between them. The DNA for the CDR3 is TGTGCCAGCAGCTTCCAGGGGAGTGGAACTGAAGCTTTCTTT. Protein sequence: CASSFQGSGTEAFF.

This rearrangement joins TRBV19 to TRBJ2-5; 10 positions match TRBD1. Per germline, CDR1 LNHDA and CDR2 SQIVND (reference sequence). Germline trimming cut 1 base from V and 5 bases from J; bases unmatched to any gene: 10. The CDR3 has 17 residues. The CDR3 nucleotides read TGTGCCAGTAGTATAGGCAGGACAGGGGGATTACAGGAGACCCAGTACTTC. Translating it yields CASSIGRTGGLQETQYF.

This chain uses TRBV6-8 with TRBJ1-3; 8 positions match TRBD1. The germline gives CDR1 MNHGY, CDR2 SAAAGT. With 5 bases clipped from V and 3 bases from J, the junction kept 9 bases outside the gene matches. This CDR3 has 16 amino acids. The CDR3 sequence is CASSISGTGFGNTIYF. As DNA, the CDR3 is TGTGCCAGCAGTATCTCCGGGACAGGTTTTGGAAACACCATATATTTT.

V gene TRBV19 combines with J gene TRBJ2-1; D unclear. V lost 7 bases to trimming and J lost 8 bases, with 24 bases between them. This CDR3 is built from 16 residues. Germline V gene lookup returns CDR1 LNHDA and CDR2 SQIVND (reference sequence). In DNA, the CDR3 is TGTGCCAGTAAAAGCCAAACAGTTTCTCTGGTCGATGAGCAGTTCTTC. Residues: CASKSQTVSLVDEQFF.

This clone is large within its sample. The chain has TRBV11-3 and TRBJ1-2; 10 nucleotides line up with TRBD1. Germline CDR1 and CDR2: SGHNT and YENEEA. The CDR3 length is 15 residues. V was clipped by 5 bases and J by 3 bases; unmatched bases: 6. The CDR3 loop is CASSPAGTGDYGYTF. In DNA, the CDR3 is TGTGCCAGCAGCCCGGCCGGGACAGGGGACTATGGCTACACCTTC.

V is TRBV30 and J is TRBJ2-6; D uncertain. The germline gives CDR1 GTSNPN, CDR2 SVGIG (reference sequence). Between the trimmed V and J ends, which lost 6 bases and 0 bases, there was a span of 6 bases. The CDR3 loop spans 13 amino acids. Here the CDR3 reads CACKASGANVLTF. The CDR3 DNA reads as TGTGCCTGTAAGGCCTCTGGGGCCAACGTCCTGACTTTC.

This clone is medium-sized in the sample. V and J are TRBV9 and TRBJ1-1; D is perhaps TRBD1 (6 bases). Trimming removed 2 bases at V and 5 bases at J, with 13 bases between. The CDR3 sequence is 14 residues long. CDR1 is SGDLS, CDR2 YYNGEE, per germline. As DNA, the CDR3 is TGTGCCAGCAGCGTGGGACAAGTGCGGACTGAAGCTTTCTTT. The encoded protein is CASSVGQVRTEAFF.

This clone is termed medium-sized. V gene TRBV9 combines with J gene TRBJ2-5, with 10 bases fitting TRBD2. With 3 bases clipped from V and 1 base from J, the junction kept 3 bases outside the gene matches. Germline CDR1 and CDR2: SGDLS and YYNGEE. CDR3 length equals 15 residues. CDR3 sequence: CASSGAGGSQETQYF. The CDR3, as DNA: TGTGCCAGCAGCGGAGCGGGAGGGTCCCAAGAGACCCAGTACTTC.

The V gene is TRBV9, the J gene TRBJ2-1, with 11 bases that match TRBD1. Trimming took 5 bases from V and 6 from J; bases not matched to a gene: 10. The length of the CDR3 is 16 residues. Germline V CDR1 and CDR2: SGDLS, YYNGEE. The CDR3 protein is CASSEEGTGGANEQFF. The CDR3 DNA follows: TGTGCCAGCAGTGAAGAAGGGACAGGGGGTGCCAATGAGCAGTTCTTC. The entire variable domain, with the rest obtained from reference TRBV9 and TRBJ2-1, is as follows: DSGVTQTPKHLITATGQRVTLRCSPRSGDLSVYWYQQSLDQGLQFLIQYYNGEERAKGNILERFSAQQFPDLHSELNLSSLELGDSALYFCASSEEGTGGANEQFFGPGTRLTVL.

The genes are TRBV4-1 and TRBJ2-2; the match to TRBD1 covers 7 bases. The CDR3 loop spans 14 amino acids. With V trimmed by 4 bases and J by 7 bases, 6 bases remained unmatched. Per germline, CDR1 MGHRA and CDR2 YSYEKL. CDR3 sequence: CASSLGGEFGELFF. In nucleotides, the CDR3 is TGCGCCAGCAGCCTAGGGGGCGAATTCGGGGAGCTGTTTTTT.

There are a few counts of this clone. V usage is TRBV7-2 and J usage is TRBJ1-2; D is undetermined. CDR3 size: 13 residues. CDR1 is SGHTA, CDR2 FQGNSA, per germline. Trimming pared 5 bases from V and 3 bases from J, leaving 10 bases between. The CDR3 reads CASSPWTDYGYTF. The CDR3 coding sequence is TGTGCCAGCAGCCCCTGGACGGACTATGGCTACACCTTC.

This chain links TRBV9 with TRBJ1-6; D uncertain. The germline V and J ends were trimmed by 0 bases and 5 bases, with 12 bases remaining between them. CDR3 size: 16 residues. CDR1 and CDR2 (germline): SGDLS, YYNGEE. The CDR3 coding sequence is TGTGCCAGCAGCGTAGCCTCCCAGGCAGATAATTCACCCCTCCACTTT. It yields the protein CASSVASQADNSPLHF.

The sample holds a few counts of this clone. V gene TRBV15 combines with J gene TRBJ1-4; D gene unclear. V lost 0 bases, J lost 5 bases, and 13 bases lay in between. The CDR3 runs to 16 residues. Germline assignment: CDR1 LNHNV and CDR2 YYDKDF (reference sequence). The DNA for the CDR3 is TGTGCCACCAGCAGAGATTACTCGGTCGGCAATGAAAAACTGTTTTTT. It yields the protein CATSRDYSVGNEKLFF.

This clone showed up just a few times. The chain carries TRBV7-6 and TRBJ2-4; 7 nucleotides align to TRBD2. This CDR3 has 18 residues. The germline CDR1 and CDR2 sequences are SGHVS and FNYEAQ. V was pared by 4 bases and J by 0 bases, with 12 bases of the junction left unmatched. The CDR3 is CASSSFGRDGVAKNIQYF. DNA of the CDR3: TGTGCCAGCAGCTCCTTTGGGAGGGACGGAGTAGCCAAAAACATTCAGTACTTC.

The chain links TRBV19 to TRBJ2-3; 10 positions agree with TRBD2. Germline loops: CDR1 LNHDA, CDR2 SQIVND (reference sequence). This CDR3 comprises 14 residues. With 5 bases clipped from V and 5 bases from J, the junction kept 4 bases outside the gene matches. The CDR3 DNA reads as TGTGCCAGTAGTCTAGCGGGAGATTTAGATACGCAGTATTTT. It encodes CASSLAGDLDTQYF.

This clone was observed a handful of times. A read error may produce the germline difference seen at one junction end. The chain has TRBV11-3 and TRBJ1-2; D uncertain. Germline V CDR1 and CDR2: SGHNT, YENEEA. The CDR3 extends over 16 amino acids. For the CDR3, the DNA is TGTGCCAGCAGCTCGTCACGGGCCATAGGGAACTCTGGCTACACCTTC. Translation: CASSSSRAIGNSGYTF. Variable domain in full (rest from reference TRBV11-3 and TRBJ1-2): EAGVVQSPRYKIIEKKQPVAFWCNPISGHNTLYWYLQNLGQGPELLIRYENEEAVDDSQLPKDRFSAERLKGVDSTLKIQPAELGDSAVYLCASSSSRAIGNSGYTFGSGTRLTVV.

This clone was detected only a few times. The rearrangement uses TRBV19 and TRBJ2-3; no clear D. Germline V gene sequence: CDR1 LNHDA, CDR2 SQIVND (reference sequence). The length of the CDR3 is 15 residues. V was shortened by 6 bases and J by 2 bases, with 15 bases between the two germline ends. CDR3 DNA sequence: TGTGCCAGTAGCGTAAGGCACAGAAACACAGATACGCAGTATTTT. This sequence encodes CASSVRHRNTDTQYF.

The rearrangement links TRBV19 to TRBJ1-1; no reliable D call. The CDR3 runs to 15 residues. From germline, CDR1 is LNHDA and CDR2 SQIVND (reference sequence). Trimming took 7 bases from V and 4 from J, leaving 19 bases between them. CDR3 amino acids: CASTANPRGGTEAFF. The DNA for the CDR3 is TGTGCCAGTACCGCGAACCCCCGGGGAGGCACTGAAGCTTTCTTT.

V usage is TRBV6-8 and J usage is TRBJ1-1, with D perhaps TRBD1 (5 bases). The ends were cut back, 6 bases at V and 1 base at J, with 15 bases in the middle. Germline CDR1 and CDR2: MNHGY and SAAAGT. The CDR3 is made up of 15 amino acids. The CDR3 loop is CASRGGGPTNTEAFF. CDR3 DNA sequence: TGTGCCAGCAGGGGGGGAGGACCGACGAACACTGAAGCTTTCTTT.

By proportion, this clone is large. The genes are TRBV6-8 and TRBJ1-1; no reliable D call. Trimming shortened V by 4 bases and J by 4 bases, and 10 bases separated the two germline ends. The CDR3 totals 13 residues. The germline CDR1 and CDR2 sequences are MNHGY and SAAAGT. The DNA for the CDR3 is TGTGCCAGCAGTTCTGGGCCGATCACTGAAGCTTTCTTT. It encodes CASSSGPITEAFF.

This sequence joins TRBV11-3 and TRBJ1-1; no firm D call. V was trimmed by 5 bases and J by 1 base, leaving 14 bases between them. Germline lookup yields CDR1 SGHNT and CDR2 YENEEA. This CDR3 is built from 15 residues. Written as DNA, the CDR3 is TGTGCCAGCAGCCCGGTACGGTCCCCGAACACTGAAGCTTTCTTT. Translating gives CASSPVRSPNTEAFF.

There are a few counts of this clone. The chain is built from TRBV9 and TRBJ2-1; TRBD2 matches 11 bases. V lost 5 bases and J lost 6; bases outside the gene matches: 10. The CDR3 extends over 16 amino acids. Looked up from germline, CDR1 is SGDLS and CDR2 is YYNGEE. This CDR3 is CASSPEGLAGGNEQFF. DNA of the CDR3: TGTGCCAGCAGTCCTGAGGGTCTAGCGGGAGGCAATGAGCAGTTCTTC.